The present T cell receptor (beta chain) was sequenced within a study of OX40 agonist ivuxolimab in advanced cancers. Study conclusions and caveats: Clonal expansion from baseline to week 6 occurred in both CD4+ and CD8+ T cells.

TCRdb keeps only in-frame clones here, not all; method: immunoSEQ multiplex PCR. Seen here are approximately 81,000 clones, 81% observed once, and the top ten hold roughly 4.8%. Comments on this clone: The antigen is unknown.

The sequencing used CD4+ or CD8+ T cells sorted from blood, collected in a trial of the OX40 agonist ivuxolimab. The clonotype was recovered from an adult with an advanced solid tumor such as melanoma, head and neck, liver or kidney cancer.

The CDR3 DNA follows: TGTGCCAGCAGCTCAGACGGAGGGGCAGGGGATACGCAGTATTTT. Its protein product is CASSSDGGAGDTQYF. The chain employs TRBV11-3 and TRBJ2-3; D is perhaps TRBD2 (6 bases). V lost 4 bases and J 6 bases, leaving 17 bases between the germline ends. Germline V gives CDR1 SGHNT, CDR2 YENEEA. The CDR3 extends over 15 amino acids.